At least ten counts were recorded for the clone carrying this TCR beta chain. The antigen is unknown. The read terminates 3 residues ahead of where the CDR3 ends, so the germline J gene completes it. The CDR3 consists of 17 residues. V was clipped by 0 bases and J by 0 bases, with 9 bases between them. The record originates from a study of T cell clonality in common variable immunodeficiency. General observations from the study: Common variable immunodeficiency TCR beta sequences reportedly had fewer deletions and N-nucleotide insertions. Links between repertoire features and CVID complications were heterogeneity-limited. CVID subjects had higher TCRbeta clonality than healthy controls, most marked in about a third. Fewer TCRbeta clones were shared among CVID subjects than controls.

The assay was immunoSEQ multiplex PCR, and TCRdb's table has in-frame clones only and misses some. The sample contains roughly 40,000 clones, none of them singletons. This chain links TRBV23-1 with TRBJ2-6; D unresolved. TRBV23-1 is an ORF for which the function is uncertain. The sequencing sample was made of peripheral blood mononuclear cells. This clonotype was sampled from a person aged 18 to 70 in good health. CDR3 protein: CASSQSSLPSGANVLTF. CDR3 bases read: TGCGCCAGCAGTCAATCGAGCCTGCCCTCTGGGGCCAACGTC.